This T cell receptor beta chain was sequenced in a study of T cells in Graves' hyperthyroidism and ophthalmopathy. The hyperthyroidism patients had all been newly diagnosed, and their disease duration was under 2 months. Their ages ranged from 18 to 65 years. Exclusions: uncontrolled infection, other autoimmune disease, pregnancy, lactation. RNA transcripts served as the template for amplifying TCR beta CDR3 regions. A set of HTBI primers served as the primers for a first-round RT-PCR of the TCR CDR3. TCRdb called the multiplex PCR reads again in MiXCR, with one record for every CDR3 protein. Of approximately 500,000 distinct CDR3 sequences in the sample, about half were seen once. V lost 5 bases and J lost 5, with 21 bases in between. The CDR3 loop spans 17 amino acids. Germline V lookup: CDR1 SEHNR, CDR2 FQNEAQ (reference sequence).

The sample was peripheral blood or thyroid tissue (not recorded which). The J gene is TRBJ2-2, the V gene TRBV7-9, with D maybe TRBD2 (5 bases). The sequence was collected from a woman aged 18-30 years with Graves' hyperthyroidism. CDR3 loop: CASSQMAAERGTGELFF. Written as DNA, the CDR3 is TGTGCCAGCAGCCAAATGGCAGCGGAGAGAGGAACCGGGGAGCTGTTTTTT.